Listed below are T cell receptor beta chains from one sample, sequenced in a study of technical replicates of blood from a few donors. The repertoire was sequenced with immunoSEQ multiplex PCR; TCRdb's copy has only in-frame clones and lacks some. Among around 13,000 clones listed, 85% to 95% were seen once. Material: PBMCs. These receptors all come from a human donor in good health. Each CDR3 is given with its conserved first and last residue. The order of the fields is D gene, clone size, J gene, V gene, CDR3 protein, CDR3 DNA. A D gene is named only where the DNA matches it firmly. A row's size may be missing; if present it is once, few, many or a size class.

d_gene: TRBD2; abundance: NA; j_gene: TRBJ2-1; v_gene: TRBV10-2; CDR3aa: CASSPGLAGDEQFF; CDR3nt: TGCGCCAGCAGCCCGGGACTAGCGGGAGATGAGCAGTTCTTC
d_gene: NA; abundance: NA; j_gene: TRBJ2-5; v_gene: TRBV5-1; CDR3aa: CASSLEGEETQYF; CDR3nt: TGCGCCAGCAGCTTGGAAGGGGAAGAGACCCAGTACTTC
d_gene: NA; abundance: NA; j_gene: TRBJ2-6; v_gene: TRBV1; CDR3aa: CTSSQDGVAGNSGANVLTF; CDR3nt: TGCACCAGCAGCCAAGATGGGGTAGCGGGGAACTCTGGGGCCAACGTCCTGACTTTC
d_gene: NA; abundance: NA; j_gene: TRBJ1-2; v_gene: TRBV28; CDR3aa: CASSSQGISNYGYTF; CDR3nt: TGTGCCAGCAGTTCCCAGGGTATCTCTAACTATGGCTACACCTTC
d_gene: TRBD1; abundance: NA; j_gene: TRBJ2-5; v_gene: TRBV5-1; CDR3aa: CASSLATGAEETQYF; CDR3nt: TGCGCCAGCAGCTTGGCCACAGGGGCGGAAGAGACCCAGTACTTC
d_gene: NA; abundance: NA; j_gene: TRBJ1-1; v_gene: TRBV5-1; CDR3aa: CASSLQDRTEAFF; CDR3nt: TGCGCCAGCAGCTTACAGGATCGCACTGAAGCTTTCTTT
d_gene: TRBD2; abundance: once; j_gene: TRBJ2-2; v_gene: TRBV5-8; CDR3aa: CASRASGLAYSGELFF; CDR3nt: TGTGCCAGCAGGGCTTCCGGACTAGCTTATTCCGGGGAGCTGTTTTTT
d_gene: NA; abundance: medium-sized; j_gene: TRBJ2-3; v_gene: TRBV2; CDR3aa: CASSAAETTDTQYF; CDR3nt: TGTGCCAGCAGTGCAGCGGAGACCACAGATACGCAGTATTTT
d_gene: TRBD1; abundance: NA; j_gene: TRBJ1-1; v_gene: TRBV19; CDR3aa: CASRRGRGTEAFF; CDR3nt: TGTGCCAGTAGGAGGGGGCGAGGGACTGAAGCTTTCTTT
d_gene: NA; abundance: NA; j_gene: TRBJ1-1; v_gene: TRBV18; CDR3aa: CASSPSTTGNTEAFF; CDR3nt: TGTGCCAGCTCACCATCTACGACGGGGAACACTGAAGCTTTCTTT
d_gene: NA; abundance: NA; j_gene: TRBJ2-3; v_gene: TRBV18; CDR3aa: CASSSDRSSTDTQYF; CDR3nt: TGTGCCAGCTCAAGTGACAGATCTAGCACAGATACGCAGTATTTT